This is a list of T cell receptor beta chains from one sample in a study of long-term antiretroviral therapy in people with HIV. Clones were sequenced by immunoSEQ multiplex PCR, and TCRdb holds only the in-frame ones, with some missing. This sample has around 4,400 clones, with 88% found just once. Material: unsorted PBMCs, obtained 1.3 years after starting antiretroviral therapy. Every receptor here comes from a woman aged 50 to 65 with HIV. CDR3s include the opening cysteine and the closing phenylalanine or tryptophan. Each record gives: J gene, V gene, clone size, D gene, CDR3 protein, CDR3 DNA. A D gene is named only where the DNA matches it firmly. Clone size, where shown, is once, few, many, or a class for clones that have expanded.

TRBJ1-1 | TRBV23-1 | . | TRBD1 | CASSCLTGGAEAFF | TGCGCCAGCAGTTGCCTTACAGGGGGTGCTGAAGCTTTCTTT
TRBJ1-6 | TRBV6-1 | few | . | CASSEATAYNSPLHF | TGTGCCAGCAGTGAAGCGACAGCGTATAATTCACCCCTCCACTTT
TRBJ1-6 | TRBV2 | . | TRBD1 | CASSEGQGAYSPLHF | TGTGCCAGCAGTGAAGGACAGGGGGCATATTCACCCCTCCACTTT
TRBJ2-3 | TRBV9 | . | TRBD2 | CASSVGVGGTSTDTQYF | TGTGCCAGCAGCGTAGGGGTGGGGGGGACTAGCACAGATACGCAGTATTTT
TRBJ2-2 | TRBV9 | . | . | CASSGQISTGELFF | TGTGCCAGCAGCGGACAGATATCCACCGGGGAGCTGTTTTTT
TRBJ2-5 | TRBV5-5 | . | TRBD1 | CASRVRDREGETQYF | TGTGCCAGCAGGGTGAGGGACAGGGAGGGTGAGACCCAGTACTTC
TRBJ2-5 | TRBV9 | . | . | CASSPFLGTGTQYF | TGTGCCAGCAGCCCGTTCCTGGGTACTGGGACCCAGTACTTC
TRBJ1-1 | TRBV4-1 | . | . | CASSQDEMTEAFF | TGCGCCAGCAGCCAAGACGAGATGACTGAAGCTTTCTTT
TRBJ2-5 | TRBV2 | . | TRBD2 | CASRRLAGAPRETQYF | TGTGCCAGCAGAAGACTAGCGGGGGCCCCCCGGGAGACCCAGTACTTC
TRBJ2-3 | TRBV6-4 | . | TRBD2 | CASSETSGATDTQYF | TGTGCCAGCAGCGAGACTAGCGGGGCCACAGATACGCAGTATTTT
TRBJ2-7 | TRBV10-1 | few | . | CASSPTGFYEQYF | TGCGCCAGCAGCCCAACAGGATTCTACGAGCAGTACTTC
TRBJ1-2 | TRBV2 | . | TRBD1 | CASSPQGAGGYTF | TGTGCCAGCAGTCCCCAGGGGGCTGGGGGCTACACCTTC
TRBJ1-2 | TRBV7-9 | . | . | CASSTTDSSFNYGYTF | TGTGCCAGCAGCACGACGGACAGTTCATTTAACTATGGCTACACCTTC
TRBJ2-4 | TRBV30 | . | . | CAWRSGPLGIQYF | TGTGCCTGGAGAAGCGGACCGCTGGGCATTCAGTACTTC
TRBJ1-6 | TRBV11-2 | few | . | CASSLGWGSPLHF | TGTGCCAGCAGCTTAGGTTGGGGTTCACCCCTCCACTTT
TRBJ2-3 | TRBV9 | . | . | CASSGGGTDTQYF | TGTGCCAGCAGCGGAGGGGGCACAGATACGCAGTATTTT
TRBJ2-5 | TRBV29-1 | . | TRBD1 | CSSDRVGAETQYF | TGCAGCTCGGACAGGGTGGGGGCGGAGACCCAGTACTTC
TRBJ2-2 | TRBV13 | . | . | CASSLARLGVGELFF | TGTGCCAGCAGCTTAGCCCGCCTGGGAGTCGGGGAGCTGTTTTTT
TRBJ2-5 | TRBV6-1 | . | . | CASSVKGNLGLETQYF | TGTGCCAGCAGTGTAAAGGGAAATTTAGGGTTGGAGACCCAGTACTTC
TRBJ1-2 | TRBV27 | once | . | CASRQEPYGYTF | TGTGCCAGCAGACAGGAGCCTTATGGCTACACCTTC
TRBJ1-5 | TRBV7-8 | once | . | CASSLIAQDSLSNQPQHF | TGTGCCAGCAGCTTAATTGCCCAGGACAGCCTTAGCAATCAGCCCCAGCATTTT
TRBJ1-2 | TRBV4-1 | . | TRBD1 | CASSQDDRVNYGYTF | TGCGCCAGCAGCCAAGATGACAGGGTGAACTATGGCTACACCTTC
TRBJ1-1 | TRBV5-3 | . | . | CARSLAGSSNTEAFF | TGTGCCAGAAGCTTGGCGGGGTCCTCTAACACTGAAGCTTTCTTT